This passage covers 19 T cell receptor beta chains from one sample sequenced in a study of shared clonotypes between healthy human individuals. The assay was immunoSEQ multiplex PCR, and TCRdb's table has in-frame clones only and misses some. The table has a few million clones, roughly 92% seen once. Sequenced input: naive CD4+ T cells from PBMCs. Subset reported: CD45RA+ positively selected. These TCRs come from a man aged 18-30 years in good health. Some clones in this sample may be carry-over from other donors' samples.

This sequence joins TRBV5-4 and TRBJ2-7; 7 bases are a match to TRBD1. The CDR3 spans 14 residues. With 4 bases clipped from V and 3 bases from J, the junction kept 7 bases outside the gene matches. CDR1 SGHNT and CDR2 YYREEE come from the germline V gene (reference sequence). CDR3 sequence reads: CASSPGGIHYEQYF. The CDR3 nucleotides read TGTGCCAGCAGCCCAGGGGGAATTCACTACGAGCAGTACTTC.

The chain joins TRBV30 to TRBJ2-3; TRBD1 agrees at 11 bases. V gave up 8 bases and J gave up 3 bases; unmatched junction bases: 10. This CDR3 has 15 residues. Germline V CDR1 and CDR2: GTSNPN, SVGIG (reference sequence). CDR3 bases: TGTGCCAGCGAGTACGGGACAGGGGGAACAGATACGCAGTATTTT. Residues: CASEYGTGGTDTQYF.

The chain employs TRBV19 and TRBJ2-3; D gene ambiguous. The V gene's germline CDR1 is LNHDA and CDR2 SQIVND (reference sequence). The ends were cut back, 3 bases at V and 6 bases at J, with 4 bases in the middle. The CDR3 covers 11 residues. CDR3 amino acids: CASSIWDTQYF. The CDR3 DNA reads TGTGCCAGTAGTATTTGGGATACGCAGTATTTT.

A remark on this clone: The same CDR3 arises from other DNA sequences in this sample as well. CDR3 amino acids: CASSPGGETQYF. The DNA for the CDR3 is TGTGCCAGCTCACCCGGGGGAGAGACCCAGTACTTC. The V call is TRBV18, the J call TRBJ2-5; a possible D gene is TRBD2 (6 bases). The germline V and J ends were trimmed by 3 bases and 4 bases, with 6 bases remaining between them. The CDR3 is 12 residues long. Germline values: CDR1 KGHSH, CDR2 LQKENI. The full variable domain, in which reference TRBV18 and TRBJ2-5 provide the parts outside the CDR3, is NAGVMQNPRHLVRRRGQEARLRCSPMKGHSHVYWYRQLPEEGLKFMVYLQKENIIDESGMPKERFSAEFPKEGPSILRIQQVVRGDSAAYFCASSPGGETQYFGPGTRLLVL.

The J gene is TRBJ2-1, the V gene TRBV5-4; TRBD2 aligns across 10 bases. Looked up from germline, CDR1 is SGHNT and CDR2 is YYREEE (reference sequence). V dropped 3 bases and J dropped 9; count of bases not matched to a gene: 12. CDR3 length equals 16 residues. This CDR3 reads CASSSPGASGRSEQFF. Written as DNA, the CDR3 is TGTGCCAGCAGCTCCCCCGGGGCTAGCGGGAGATCTGAGCAGTTCTTC.

The chain recombines TRBV6-5 with TRBJ2-7, with TRBD1 identical over 7 bases. The V gene's germline CDR1 is MNHEY and CDR2 SVGAGI. After removal of 6 bases from V and 6 bases from J, the junction contained 5 bases not matched to a gene. CDR3 length: 12 amino acids. CDR3 amino acids: CASSSDRSEQYF. The CDR3 DNA is TGTGCCAGCAGCTCGGACAGGAGCGAGCAGTACTTC.

The gene calls are TRBV6-5 and TRBJ2-5; D is undetermined. The length of the CDR3 is 13 residues. V lost 0 bases to trimming and J lost 5 bases, with 7 bases between them. CDR1 and CDR2 from the germline V gene are MNHEY and SVGAGI. DNA of the CDR3: TGTGCCAGCAGTTACTCGACCTTCGAGACCCAGTACTTC. Its protein is CASSYSTFETQYF.

The rearrangement joins TRBV19 to TRBJ2-1, with 8 bases lining up with TRBD1. This CDR3 region has 15 residues. The germline V gene has CDR1 LNHDA and CDR2 SQIVND (reference sequence). With 6 bases clipped from V and 6 bases from J, the junction kept 10 bases outside the gene matches. CDR3 sequence reads: CASSARTGPLNEQFF. CDR3 nucleotide sequence: TGTGCCAGTAGCGCCAGGACAGGGCCCCTCAATGAGCAGTTCTTC.

The V call is TRBV7-3, the J call TRBJ2-2; no definite D call. The germline V gene encodes CDR1 SGHTA and CDR2 FQGTGA. V was shortened by 1 base and J by 1 base, with 7 bases between the two germline ends. The CDR3 length is 15 residues. CDR3 protein: CASSLNWGNTGELFF. As DNA, the CDR3 is TGTGCCAGCAGCTTAAATTGGGGGAACACCGGGGAGCTGTTTTTT.

Of note for this clone: In the same sample, other DNA sequences code for this CDR3. The chain joins TRBV28 to TRBJ1-5, with TRBD1 matching 8 bases. The V and J ends lost 4 bases and 3 bases, in that order; junction bases with no gene match: 5. Germline values: CDR1 MDHEN, CDR2 SYDVKM. CDR3 length: 15 residues. CDR3 nucleotides: TGTGCCAGCAGTTCGGACAGGGCCTCCAATCAGCCCCAGCATTTT. Its translation: CASSSDRASNQPQHF.

The chain has TRBV5-1 and TRBJ2-2, with D perhaps matching TRBD1 (6 bases). The CDR3 has 15 amino acids. Germline-derived CDR1 and CDR2 are SGHRS and YFSETQ. The V and J ends lost 0 bases and 4 bases respectively, with 10 bases between them. This CDR3 is CASSLDLGGTGELFF. CDR3 bases: TGCGCCAGCAGCTTGGATTTAGGGGGCACCGGGGAGCTGTTTTTT.

V usage is TRBV14 and J usage is TRBJ2-1; D call uncertain. The CDR3 spans 15 residues. Deletions cut 1 base from V and 7 bases from J, with 14 bases between. Germline lookup yields CDR1 SGHDN and CDR2 FVKESK. The CDR3 nucleotides are TGTGCCAGCAGCCAAGGAGCCAGTGTGAGGAATGAGCAGTTCTTC. Translated, it gives CASSQGASVRNEQFF. The full variable domain, completed using reference TRBV14 and TRBJ2-1, is EAGVTQFPSHSVIEKGQTVTLRCDPISGHDNLYWYRRVMGKEIKFLLHFVKESKQDESGMPNNRFLAERTGGTYSTLKVQPAELEDSGVYFCASSQGASVRNEQFFGPGTRLTVL.

The V gene is TRBV7-9, the J gene TRBJ1-4; D is undetermined. V dropped 1 base and J dropped 8 bases, with 14 bases sitting between them. Germline V gene sequence: CDR1 SEHNR, CDR2 FQNEAQ (reference sequence). The CDR3 loop spans 15 amino acids. The DNA of the CDR3 is TGTGCCAGCAGCTTAGTGGGGAGGCCTGAGGAAAAACTGTTTTTT. Protein: CASSLVGRPEEKLFF.

The chain has TRBV10-2 and TRBJ2-1; D is ambiguous. This CDR3 has 14 amino acids. V was shortened by 3 bases and J by 5 bases, with 11 bases between the two germline ends. Germline V CDR1 and CDR2: WSHSY, SAAADI. The CDR3 protein is CASSEAGWDNEQFF. DNA of the CDR3: TGCGCCAGCAGTGAAGCAGGATGGGACAATGAGCAGTTCTTC.

The chain links TRBV18 to TRBJ1-2; D possibly corresponds to TRBD1 (6 bases). V gave up 6 bases and J gave up 0 bases, with 8 bases separating them. The length of the CDR3 is 13 residues. Germline values: CDR1 KGHSH, CDR2 LQKENI. This chain's CDR3 is CASSRQANYGYTF. Here the CDR3 DNA reads TGTGCCAGCTCTCGACAGGCTAACTATGGCTACACCTTC.

The rearrangement uses TRBV28 and TRBJ2-7, with TRBD2 identical over 8 bases. The CDR3 covers 16 residues. Germline values: CDR1 MDHEN, CDR2 SYDVKM. Losses at the gene ends were 4 bases for V and 5 bases for J; bases not matched to a gene: 13. This CDR3 reads CASSSLLPGGVHEQYF. For the CDR3, the DNA is TGTGCCAGCAGTTCCCTCTTACCGGGAGGGGTCCACGAGCAGTACTTC.

The J gene is TRBJ1-2, the V gene TRBV28; TRBD1 aligns across 7 bases. The CDR3 totals 13 residues. Germline CDR1 MDHEN, CDR2 SYDVKM. V lost 2 bases to trimming and J lost 8 bases; unmatched junction nucleotides: 5. CDR3 residues: CASSLARQGGYTF. The CDR3 DNA reads TGTGCCAGCAGTTTAGCGAGACAGGGAGGCTACACCTTC.

The count of this clone is one. The identical CDR3 is also encoded by other nucleotide sequences in the sample. The V and J genes are TRBV27 and TRBJ2-7; TRBD1 aligns across 8 bases. V lost 5 bases to trimming and J lost 3 bases; unmatched junction nucleotides: 6. This CDR3 is 14 amino acids long. Germline V lookup: CDR1 MNHEY, CDR2 SMNVEV (reference sequence). CDR3 residues: CASSPRTGSYEQYF. The CDR3 DNA reads TGTGCCAGCAGTCCCAGGACAGGGAGCTACGAGCAGTACTTC.

The gene calls are TRBV5-1 and TRBJ1-1; unclear D gene. The CDR3 is 15 residues long. V was shortened by 0 bases and J by 3 bases, with 12 bases between the two germline ends. Germline V gene data show CDR1 as SGHRS and CDR2 as YFSETQ. CDR3 in amino acids: CASSLGPGSDTEAFF. The CDR3 DNA follows: TGCGCCAGCAGCTTGGGTCCGGGATCGGACACTGAAGCTTTCTTT.